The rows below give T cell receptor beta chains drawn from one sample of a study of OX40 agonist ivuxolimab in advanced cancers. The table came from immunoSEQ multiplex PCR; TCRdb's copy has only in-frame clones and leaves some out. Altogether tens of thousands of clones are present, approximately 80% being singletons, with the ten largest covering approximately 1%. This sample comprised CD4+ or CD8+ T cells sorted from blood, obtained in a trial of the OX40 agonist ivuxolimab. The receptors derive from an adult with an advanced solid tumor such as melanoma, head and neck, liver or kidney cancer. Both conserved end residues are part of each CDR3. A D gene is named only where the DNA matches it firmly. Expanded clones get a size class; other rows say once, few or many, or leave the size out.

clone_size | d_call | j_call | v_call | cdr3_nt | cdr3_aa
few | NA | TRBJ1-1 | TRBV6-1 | TGTGCCAGCAGAAACGATGCCCGGGGCGAAGCTTTCTTT | CASRNDARGEAFF
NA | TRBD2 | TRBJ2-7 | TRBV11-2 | TGTGCCAGCAGCTTAGTTGGGACTACGGGCCACGAGCAGTACTTC | CASSLVGTTGHEQYF
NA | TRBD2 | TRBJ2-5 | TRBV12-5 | TGTGCTAGTGGTTTAGGTGCGGGGGGGCAAGAGACCCAGTACTTC | CASGLGAGGQETQYF
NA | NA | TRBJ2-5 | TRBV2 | TGTGCCAGTAGTCGGGGAAGGGAGACCCAGTACTTC | CASSRGRETQYF
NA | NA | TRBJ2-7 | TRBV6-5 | TGTGCCAGCAGTTACTCGAGTTGGAGTTACGAGCAGTACTTC | CASSYSSWSYEQYF
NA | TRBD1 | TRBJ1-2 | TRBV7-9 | TGTGCCAGCAACGACAGGGAGGGGACCTATGGCTACACCTTC | CASNDREGTYGYTF
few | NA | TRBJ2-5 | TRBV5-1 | TGCGCCAGCAGCTTGCGCAGGACTCAAGAGACCCAGTACTTC | CASSLRRTQETQYF
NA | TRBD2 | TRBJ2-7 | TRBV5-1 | TGCGCCAGCAGCCCCGCTAGCGGCGGGGCCTACGAGCAGTACTTC | CASSPASGGAYEQYF
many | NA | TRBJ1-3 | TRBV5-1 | TGCGCCAGCAGCGGGGCGTCCTCTGGAAACACCATATATTTT | CASSGASSGNTIYF
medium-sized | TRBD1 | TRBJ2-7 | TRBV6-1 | TGTGCCAGCAGTTTACAAGGACAGGGGGCCGAGCAGTACTTC | CASSLQGQGAEQYF
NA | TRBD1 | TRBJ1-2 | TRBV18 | TGTGCCAGCTCAGGGGGACAGGGGACTAACTATGGCTACACCTTC | CASSGGQGTNYGYTF
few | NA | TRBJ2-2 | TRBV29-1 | TGCAGCGTTGACAGGGGGGGCACCGGGGAGCTGTTTTTT | CSVDRGGTGELFF
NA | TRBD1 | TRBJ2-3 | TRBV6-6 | TGTGCCAGCAGTATCAGGGGGCGGAGAGATACGCAGTATTTT | CASSIRGRRDTQYF
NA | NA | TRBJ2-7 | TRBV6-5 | TGTGCCAGCAGTTCGCAGAACCAGGGCGGCGAGCAGTACTTC | CASSSQNQGGEQYF
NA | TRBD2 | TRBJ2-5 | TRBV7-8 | TGTGCCAGCAGCCCCACGGGACTAGCAGCGTACCAAGAGACCCAGTACTTC | CASSPTGLAAYQETQYF
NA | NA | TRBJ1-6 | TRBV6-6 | TGTGCCAGCAGCGGGAGACAGGCCAATTCACCCCTCCACTTT | CASSGRQANSPLHF
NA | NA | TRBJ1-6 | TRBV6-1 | TGTGCCAGCAGTGATGGGCTGGGTCGGTCACCCCTCCACTTT | CASSDGLGRSPLHF
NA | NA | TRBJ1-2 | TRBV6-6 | TGTGCCAGCAGTTACCTCCAGGGGAACTATGGCTACACCTTC | CASSYLQGNYGYTF
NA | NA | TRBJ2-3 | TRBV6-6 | TGTGCCAGCAGTCAGACAGTGTCCGATACGCAGTATTTT | CASSQTVSDTQYF
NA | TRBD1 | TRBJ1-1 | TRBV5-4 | TGTGCCAGCAGCTTGGGGGGACAGGGCCGAAGAAGGAACACTGAAGCTTTCTTT | CASSLGGQGRRRNTEAFF
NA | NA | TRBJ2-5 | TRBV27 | TGTGCCAGCAGTGTAAGTTGGATATCGGGAGAGACCCAGTACTTC | CASSVSWISGETQYF
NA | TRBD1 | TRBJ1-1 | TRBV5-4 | TGTGCCAGCAGCGGAGGGACAGCCACTGAAGCTTTCTTT | CASSGGTATEAFF
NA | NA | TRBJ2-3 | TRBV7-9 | TGTGCCAGCAGCTTCTCAACAGATACGCAGTATTTT | CASSFSTDTQYF
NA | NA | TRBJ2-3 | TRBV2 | TGTGCCAGCAGTCCAGACAGACCTGGCACAGATACGCAGTATTTT | CASSPDRPGTDTQYF
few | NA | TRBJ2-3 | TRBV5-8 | TGTGCCAGCAGCTACGGGGGCGGGGGCCAAGGTACGCAGTATTTT | CASSYGGGGQGTQYF
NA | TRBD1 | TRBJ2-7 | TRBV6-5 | TGTGCCAGCAGATGGGGACAGCTAGAAACCTACGAGCAGTACTTC | CASRWGQLETYEQYF
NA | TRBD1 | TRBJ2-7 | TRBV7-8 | TGTGCCAGCAGCTTAGCGATGGGACAGGGGTACGAGCAGTACTTC | CASSLAMGQGYEQYF
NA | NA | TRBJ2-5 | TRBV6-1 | TGTGCCAGCAGTGGAGGATCCCAAGAGACCCAGTACTTC | CASSGGSQETQYF
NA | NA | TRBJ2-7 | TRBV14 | TGTGCCAGCAGCCAAGCGGTTCGGTGGAGCGGTTCGTACGAGCAGTACTTC | CASSQAVRWSGSYEQYF
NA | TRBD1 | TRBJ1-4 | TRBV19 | TGTGCCAGTAGTATCTGGACAGGGGGCCGTGAAAAACTGTTTTTT | CASSIWTGGREKLFF
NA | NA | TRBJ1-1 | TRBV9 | TGTGCCAGCAGCGTAGTTCCCTTCGGGGACACTGAAGCTTTCTTT | CASSVVPFGDTEAFF
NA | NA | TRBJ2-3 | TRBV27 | TGTGCCAGCAGTTTTAGGCTAGCGAGCACAGATACGCAGTATTTT | CASSFRLASTDTQYF
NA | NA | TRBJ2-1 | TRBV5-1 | TGCGCCAGCAGCTTGGGACAGCCCTACAATGAGCAGTTCTTC | CASSLGQPYNEQFF
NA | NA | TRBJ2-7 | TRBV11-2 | TGTGCCAGCAGTCGGGACGAGCAGTACTTC | CASSRDEQYF
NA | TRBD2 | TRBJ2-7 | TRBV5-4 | TGTGCCAGCAGCCTAAGCGGGGGGCCATCCTACGAGCAGTACTTC | CASSLSGGPSYEQYF
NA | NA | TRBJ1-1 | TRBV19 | TGTGCCAGTAGAACCCGGGACGGCGGTGGGAACACTGAAGCTTTCTTT | CASRTRDGGGNTEAFF
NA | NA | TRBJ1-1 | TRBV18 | TGTGCCAGCTCACCGACGACGAACACTGAAGCTTTCTTT | CASSPTTNTEAFF
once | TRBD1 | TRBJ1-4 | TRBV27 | TGTGCCAGCACCTTAACCGGGACAGGGGCTGAAAAACTGTTTTTT | CASTLTGTGAEKLFF
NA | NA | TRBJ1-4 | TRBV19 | TGTGCCAGTAGTAGTGACAGGACTCTTGGAAAACTGTTTTTT | CASSSDRTLGKLFF
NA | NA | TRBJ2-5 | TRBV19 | TGTGCCAGTAACAGATGGGGTTCCAGCGAGACCCAGTACTTC | CASNRWGSSETQYF